This T cell receptor (beta chain) was found in a study of T cell responses to AZD1222 COVID-19 vaccine (dated by TCRdb to the early 2020s). For the wider study: AZD1222 recipients given second doses at about 4 weeks or at about 12 weeks were pooled, since spike-specific TCR depth and breadth were not found to differ between the two schedules. Trial participants were enrolled by age into 18-55, 56-69 and 70-plus year subgroups, with about 150, 28 and 57 TCR-sequenced participants respectively. TCR sequencing covered roughly 230 trial participants: 200 to 210 given two doses of AZD1222 and about 26 given two doses of MenACWY control vaccine. Here is what the overall study found, with its caveats: Conclusions about previously exposed vaccinees are limited, since just five or six AZD1222 recipients were seropositive for SARS-CoV-2 at baseline. Vaccine-associated CD4 TCRs spanned the whole spike protein, with dominant responses in regions 160-218 and 743-854. No day 14 peak-response samples were available, so repertoires were characterized only after the peak T cell response. A significant rise in spike-specific TCR breadth and depth was observed after two AZD1222 doses relative to day 0 and relative to MenACWY recipients. Nearly half of unique spike-specific TCRs reportedly recognized epitopes outside regions mutated in the B.1.351 and B.1.1.7 variants. Participants were mostly white British and included more females than males, and it was suggested by the authors that clonal diversity may have been underestimated. The 56-69-year group was small, and its depth increase did not reach significance, likely because of low power.

The CDR3 regions of human TCRbeta chains were subjected to immunosequencing. The study's processing was this. Repertoire TCRs were matched against a reference library of SARS-CoV-2-specific TCRs generated with the MIRA antigen-specificity platform. Breadth was defined as the fraction of unique TCRs that were SARS-CoV-2-associated. Depth was defined as the fraction of total T cells that were SARS-CoV-2-associated. Using the MIRA data, each spike-specific TCR was mapped to the spike region that the TCR reacts to and placed in a CD4 or CD8 class. Log10-transformed breadth and depth values were compared by one-way ANOVA with Sidak's multiple comparisons tests. The immuneACCESS repertoire file appears here via TCRdb, limited to in-frame rearrangements. These files lack a portion of the clones; in checked studies, under half of the deficit traces to unresolved V genes, and the cause of the others is not known. V and J calls plus clone size are reproduced from that table; the DNA served to infer D and trimming. This sample is represented by about 130,000 clones; over 90% of them were singletons. The top ten constitute about 0.91% of the sample.

The time point label on this specimen signifies: baseline before first vaccination. Vaccinee samples came from UK trials COV001 and COV002, including a single-blind randomized controlled phase 2/3 trial of AZD1222 (ChAdOx1 nCoV-19) in healthy adults. Trial participant PBMC samples were collected at day 0 and day 28 after the second dose for TCRbeta chain sequencing. Spanning cysteine to phenylalanine, the CDR3 consists of 14 amino acids. Only the CDR3 part of the read is kept: 42 bases, read in frame from the first base. V trim: 4 bases; J trim: 7 bases; unmatched bases: 5. The CDR1 and CDR2 encoded by the germline V gene are SGHRS and YFSETQ. A word on this clone: What antigen it recognizes has not been identified. The sample holds no much larger clone one base away, and base qualities are not on file.

The rearranged chain carries TRBV5-1 and TRBJ1-6; TRBD1 lines up with 7 middle nucleotides. The clonotype originates from an adult in good health. The sequencing used peripheral blood, collected on day 0 of AZD1222 vaccination. The CDR3 is CASSPGQPNSPLHF. Read as DNA, the sequence is TGCGCCAGCAGCCCGGGACAGCCAAATTCACCCCTCCACTTT.